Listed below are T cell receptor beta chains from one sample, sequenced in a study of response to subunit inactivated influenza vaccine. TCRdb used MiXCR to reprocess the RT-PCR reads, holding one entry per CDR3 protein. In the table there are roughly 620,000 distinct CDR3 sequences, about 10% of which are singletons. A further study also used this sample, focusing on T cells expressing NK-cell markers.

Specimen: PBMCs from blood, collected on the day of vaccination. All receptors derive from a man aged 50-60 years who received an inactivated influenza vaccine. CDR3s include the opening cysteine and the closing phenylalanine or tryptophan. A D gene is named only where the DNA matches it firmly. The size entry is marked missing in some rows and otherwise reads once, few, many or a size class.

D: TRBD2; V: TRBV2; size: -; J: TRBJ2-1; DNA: TGTGCCAGCAGTGAAGACGGGAGCGGGGGCCTCTACAATGAGCAGTTCTTC; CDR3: CASSEDGSGGLYNEQFF
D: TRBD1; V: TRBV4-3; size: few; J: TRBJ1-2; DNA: TGCGCCAGCAGCCAACGGGACAGGGGACGTGGAAACTATGGCTACACCTTC; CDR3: CASSQRDRGRGNYGYTF
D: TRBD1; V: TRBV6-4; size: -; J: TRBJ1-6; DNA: TGTGCCAGCAGTTCGGAAGGACAGGGAAATTCACCCCTCCACTTT; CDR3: CASSSEGQGNSPLHF
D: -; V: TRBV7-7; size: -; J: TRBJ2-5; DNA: TGTGCCAGCAGCTTTACCCCTATCCAAGAGACCCAGTACTTC; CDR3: CASSFTPIQETQYF
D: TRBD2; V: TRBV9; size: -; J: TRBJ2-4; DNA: TGTGCCAGCAGCCCGTATAGCGGGGGGGCTTTAAACATTCAGTACTTC; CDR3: CASSPYSGGALNIQYF
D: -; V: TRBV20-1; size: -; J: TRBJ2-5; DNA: TGCAGTGCTAGTCGGAAGGTACTAGGGGAGACCCAGTACTTC; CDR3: CSASRKVLGETQYF
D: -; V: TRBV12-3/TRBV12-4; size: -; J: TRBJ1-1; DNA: TGTGCCAGCAGTCCATACAGAGTTAACACTGAAGCTTTCTTT; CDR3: CASSPYRVNTEAFF
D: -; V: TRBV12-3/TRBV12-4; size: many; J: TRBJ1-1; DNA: TGTGCCAGCAGTTCGACACTGAACACTGAAGCTTTCTTT; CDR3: CASSSTLNTEAFF
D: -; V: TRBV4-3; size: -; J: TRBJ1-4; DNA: TGCGCCAGCAGCCTACTCGGACATACGGAAAAACTGTTTTTT; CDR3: CASSLLGHTEKLFF
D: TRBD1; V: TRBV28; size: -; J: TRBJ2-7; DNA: TGTGCCAGCAGTAGGAACAGGGGGCGCTTAAGCAGCTACGAGCAGTACTTC; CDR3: CASSRNRGRLSSYEQYF
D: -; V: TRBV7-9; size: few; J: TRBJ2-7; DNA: TGTGCCAGCAGCTTAGTCTCCGCAGGGTCCTACGAGCAGTACTTC; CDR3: CASSLVSAGSYEQYF
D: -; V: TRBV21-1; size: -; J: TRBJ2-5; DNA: TGTGCCAGCAGCTCAGACGGACAAAGAAGTCAAGAGACCCAGTACTTC; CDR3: CASSSDGQRSQETQYF
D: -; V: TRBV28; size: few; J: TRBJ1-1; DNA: TGTGCCAGCCTCACCGGGCCAAACACTGAAGCTTTCTTT; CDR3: CASLTGPNTEAFF
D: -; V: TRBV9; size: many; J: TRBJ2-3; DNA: TGTGCCAGCAGCGTAGCTGCCTATGTCACAGATACGCAGTATTTT; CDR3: CASSVAAYVTDTQYF
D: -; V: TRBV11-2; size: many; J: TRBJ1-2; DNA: TGTGCCAGCAGCCAGGCGGGGAACTATGGCTACACCTTC; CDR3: CASSQAGNYGYTF
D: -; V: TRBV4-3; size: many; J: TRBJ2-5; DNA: TGCGCCAGCAGCCAAGATGGCCAAGAGACCCAGTACTTC; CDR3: CASSQDGQETQYF